The 18 T cell receptor beta chains presented below share a single source sample, sequenced in a study of cytomegalovirus exposure and HLA in healthy donors. PCR primers comprised 60 Vbeta and 13 Jbeta primers. Sequenced by immunoSEQ multiplex PCR; TCRdb stores in-frame clones only, minus some. The sample holds 100,000 to 150,000 clones, around 78% seen once. Sequencing was done on a sample of PBMCs. The receptors come from a man aged 55 to 69 in good health and CMV-seropositive.

This chain links TRBV5-6 with TRBJ1-5; 10 bases are a match to TRBD1. This CDR3 is 13 amino acids long. The trim removed 3 bases at V and 6 bases at J, leaving 0 bases unmatched. The V gene's germline CDR1 is SGHDT and CDR2 YYEEEE. The CDR3 DNA sequence: TGTGCCAGCAGCTGGGACAGGGGTCAGCCCCAGCATTTT. Protein product: CASSWDRGQPQHF.

This rearrangement joins TRBV19 to TRBJ1-1; TRBD1 aligns across 7 bases. The trim removed 5 bases at V and 2 bases at J, leaving 5 bases unmatched. This CDR3 comprises 14 residues. Looked up from germline, CDR1 is LNHDA and CDR2 is SQIVND (reference sequence). The CDR3 DNA reads TGTGCCAGTAGTCTCGGGACAGCTAACACTGAAGCTTTCTTT. Its translation: CASSLGTANTEAFF.

The chain links TRBV28 to TRBJ1-4; 9 bases line up with TRBD1. This CDR3 has 15 amino acids. After removal of 6 bases from V and 5 bases from J, the junction contained 7 bases not matched to a gene. CDR1 is MDHEN and CDR2 is SYDVKM in the germline V gene. The chain's CDR3 is CASRGDGTGNEKLFF. The CDR3 nucleotides read TGTGCCAGCAGGGGGGACGGGACAGGGAATGAAAAACTGTTTTTT.

V gene TRBV9 combines with J gene TRBJ2-2; D is possibly TRBD2 (6 bases). Germline CDR1 reads SGDLS; CDR2 reads YYNGEE. Trimming stripped 2 bases from V and 0 bases from J, with 8 bases between. This CDR3 is 15 amino acids long. Here the CDR3 DNA reads TGTGCCAGCAGCGTCCGGGGGTCGAACACCGGGGAGCTGTTTTTT. Protein product: CASSVRGSNTGELFF.

The chain carries TRBV7-9 and TRBJ1-6; TRBD1 matches at 8 bases. The CDR3 has 13 amino acids. The V and J ends lost 3 bases and 10 bases, in that order; junction bases with no gene match: 2. Germline V gene data show CDR1 as SEHNR and CDR2 as FQNEAQ (reference sequence). The CDR3 region has the DNA TGTGCCAGCAGCTTGACAGGGGACTCACCCCTCCACTTT. Its translation: CASSLTGDSPLHF.

The chain recombines TRBV5-6 with TRBJ1-1; D remains unclear. V lost 0 bases and J lost 7, with 10 bases in between. CDR3 length: 13 residues. Per germline, CDR1 SGHDT and CDR2 YYEEEE. In DNA form, the CDR3 reads TGTGCCAGCAGCTTGGCCCCGCGGGGTGAAGCTTTCTTT. Protein: CASSLAPRGEAFF.

Comments on this clone: The missing conserved phenylalanine or tryptophan at the end of this CDR3 makes a read error likely. The limits of the CDR3 on the DNA are not certain, so only TCRdb's listed CDR3 is given. The gene calls are TRBV6-5 and TRBJ2-6; the table's D call TRBD2 went unverified against the DNA. The CDR3 sequence runs 9 residues, both termini included. The germline V gene encodes CDR1 MNHEY and CDR2 SVGAGI. The CDR3 sequence: CASSYSTLA.

This clone appeared a single time. The gene calls are TRBV11-3 and TRBJ2-3; 7 bases are shared with TRBD2. CDR3 size: 14 residues. CDR1 is SGHNT, CDR2 YENEEA, per germline. The V segment lost 5 bases and the J segment 1 base; nucleotides outside the gene matches: 3. CDR3 nucleotide sequence: TGTGCCAGCAGCCTAACTAGCGGCACAGATACGCAGTATTTT. It specifies CASSLTSGTDTQYF.

The chain couples TRBV6-5 to TRBJ1-1; no clear D gene. The germline gives CDR1 MNHEY, CDR2 SVGAGI. CDR3 length: 12 amino acids. The V and J ends lost 5 bases and 8 bases respectively, with 12 bases between them. This CDR3 reads CASSQTRNEAFF. The DNA of the CDR3 is TGTGCCAGCAGTCAGACCAGGAACGAAGCTTTCTTT.

The chain links TRBV28 to TRBJ1-5; 8 bases agree with TRBD1. The germline gives CDR1 MDHEN, CDR2 SYDVKM. This CDR3 is 15 amino acids long. The V gene end was trimmed by 4 bases and the J gene end by 6 bases; junction bases not matched to a gene: 8. The CDR3 loop reads CASSSLQGEVQPQHF. CDR3 nucleotides: TGTGCCAGCAGTTCATTACAGGGGGAGGTTCAGCCCCAGCATTTT.

This chain links TRBV28 with TRBJ1-2; TRBD1 might be the D (6 bases). The CDR3 length is 15 residues. Trimming shortened V by 8 bases and J by 4 bases, and 20 bases separated the two germline ends. Germline assignment: CDR1 MDHEN and CDR2 SYDVKM. The CDR3 sequence: CASLGTQRRIYGYTF. The CDR3 region has the DNA TGTGCCAGCCTCGGGACACAGAGAAGAATCTATGGCTACACCTTC.

This clone was observed a single time. The chain has TRBV5-1 and TRBJ2-3, with a possible D match to TRBD2 (5 bases). Trimming cost V 1 base and J 6 bases, with 15 bases left between them. Per the germline V gene, CDR1 is SGHRS and CDR2 is YFSETQ. This CDR3 contains 15 residues. CDR3 loop: CASSLSPVRGDTQYF. CDR3 sequence (DNA): TGCGCCAGCAGCTTGAGTCCGGTCCGAGGGGATACGCAGTATTTT.

V and J are TRBV27 and TRBJ2-2; D remains unclear. CDR3 length: 12 residues. Deletions cut 2 bases from V and 6 bases from J, with 4 bases between. Germline CDR1 and CDR2: MNHEY and SMNVEV (reference sequence). DNA for the CDR3: TGTGCCAGCAGTTTAAGAGCCGGGGAGCTGTTTTTT. The encoded protein is CASSLRAGELFF.

The CDR3 DNA sequence: TGCGCCAGCAGCTTGGCCAACGTAGCGGGGGATGAGCAGTTCTTC. Its protein is CASSLANVAGDEQFF. The chain has TRBV5-1 and TRBJ2-1, with 9 bases that match TRBD2. This CDR3 is 15 amino acids long. V lost 0 bases, J lost 8 bases, and 6 bases stayed unmatched. Per the germline V gene, CDR1 is SGHRS and CDR2 is YFSETQ.

This chain uses TRBV5-4 with TRBJ2-3, with TRBD2 identical over 9 bases. CDR3 length equals 15 residues. The V gene's germline CDR1 is SGHNT and CDR2 YYREEE (reference sequence). The V and J ends lost 4 bases and 0 bases, in that order; junction bases with no gene match: 3. The CDR3 coding sequence is TGTGCCAGCAGCATTACTAGCGGGAGCACAGATACGCAGTATTTT. It translates to CASSITSGSTDTQYF.

The genes are TRBV2 and TRBJ2-5, with 8 bases aligning to TRBD2. Germline CDR1 reads SNHLY; CDR2 reads FYNNEI. The CDR3 has 15 amino acids. The J segment lost 0 bases and the V segment lost 7 bases, leaving 7 bases of the junction unmatched. CDR3 sequence reads: CASTPSGGDQETQYF. In nucleotides, the CDR3 is TGTGCCAGCACTCCTTCGGGGGGGGACCAAGAGACCCAGTACTTC.

The chain links TRBV7-9 to TRBJ1-4, with TRBD1 identical over 7 bases. This CDR3 spans 14 amino acids. V lost 4 bases to trimming and J lost 4 bases; unmatched junction nucleotides: 3. The germline V gene has CDR1 SEHNR and CDR2 FQNEAQ (reference sequence). The chain's CDR3 is CASSSRQGNEKLFF. The DNA of the CDR3 is TGTGCCAGCAGCTCCAGACAGGGTAATGAAAAACTGTTTTTT.

This rearrangement joins TRBV2 to TRBJ1-2; D not resolved. Trimming took off 11 bases at V and 4 bases at J, with 20 bases between the two ends. The CDR3 spans 14 residues. The V gene's germline CDR1 is SNHLY and CDR2 FYNNEI. This chain's CDR3 is CAGASGWGSYGYTF. The CDR3 DNA sequence: TGTGCCGGAGCGAGCGGGTGGGGAAGCTATGGCTACACCTTC.